This passage covers 32 T cell receptor beta chains from one sample sequenced in a study of blood T cell repertoires in COVID-19. TCRdb's table, derived via immunoSEQ multiplex PCR, lists solely in-frame clones and lacks some. This sample yields about 72,000 clones, of which 85% to 90% are seen a single time; around 9.9% belongs to the top ten. Sequencing was carried out using peripheral blood. Receptor source: a man aged 65-85 years with active or convalescent COVID-19.

The gene calls are TRBV2 and TRBJ1-5; D is perhaps TRBD1 (5 bases). V was trimmed by 5 bases and J by 4 bases, leaving 12 bases between them. The CDR3 loop spans 14 amino acids. Germline CDR1 and CDR2: SNHLY and FYNNEI. CDR3: CASSQLDRNQPQHF. The CDR3 bases are TGTGCCAGCAGTCAACTTGACAGAAATCAGCCCCAGCATTTT.

The V gene is TRBV30, the J gene TRBJ1-1; D is perhaps TRBD1 (5 bases). V lost 4 bases and J 4 bases, leaving 7 bases between the germline ends. This CDR3 has 11 amino acids. Germline loops: CDR1 GTSNPN, CDR2 SVGIG (reference sequence). CDR3 in amino acids: CAWIRVTEAFF. CDR3 bases: TGTGCCTGGATCAGGGTCACTGAAGCTTTCTTT.

The chain links TRBV6-6 to TRBJ2-7; TRBD1 matches 7 bases. Germline trimming cut 5 bases from V and 0 bases from J; bases unmatched to any gene: 7. CDR1 is MNHNY and CDR2 is SVGAGI in the germline V gene (reference sequence). The CDR3 is 15 amino acids. The CDR3 nucleotides are TGTGCCAGCAGTCGCCGGGACAGCTTCTCCTACGAGCAGTACTTC. Its translation is CASSRRDSFSYEQYF.

This chain connects TRBV29-1 to TRBJ1-2; 7 nucleotides align to TRBD1. The germline CDR1 and CDR2 sequences are SQVTM and ANQGSEA. V trimming: 4 bases; J trimming: 7 bases; junction bases outside the gene matches: 6. CDR3 length equals 12 residues. The CDR3 region is CSVGVGGFGYTF. The CDR3, as DNA: TGCAGCGTTGGGGTAGGGGGCTTTGGCTACACCTTC. Full variable domain (outside the CDR3, taken from reference TRBV29-1 and TRBJ1-2): SAVISQKPSRDICQRGTSLTIQCQVDSQVTMMFWYRQQPGQSLTLIATANQGSEATYESGFVIDKFPISRPNLTFSTLTVSNMSPEDSSIYLCSVGVGGFGYTFGSGTRLTVV.

This clone was seen a few times. The chain links TRBV7-6 to TRBJ2-1, with D tentatively TRBD1 (7 bases). The ends were cut back, 5 bases at V and 10 bases at J, with 21 bases in the middle. Germline V lookup: CDR1 SGHVS, CDR2 FNYEAQ. This CDR3 has 15 residues. The CDR3 DNA is TGTGCCAGCAGCAAAGGGGGGACAGTTACAATGGAGCAGTTCTTC. It codes for CASSKGGTVTMEQFF.

The chain combines TRBV11-3 with TRBJ2-1; D not certain. This CDR3 region has 13 residues. V lost 6 bases and J 5 bases, leaving 11 bases between the germline ends. The germline V gene has CDR1 SGHNT and CDR2 YENEEA. The CDR3 loop is CASSVLIDNEQFF. As DNA, the CDR3 is TGTGCCAGCAGTGTCCTTATAGACAATGAGCAGTTCTTC.

This clone was counted once. The chain has TRBV11-2 and TRBJ1-2; D is unclear. CDR1 and CDR2 (germline): SGHAT, FQNNGV. Trimming left V 0 bases short and J 3 bases short, with 2 bases between. This CDR3 spans 12 amino acids. This CDR3 is CASSLDYYGYTF. The CDR3, as DNA: TGTGCCAGCAGCTTAGACTACTATGGCTACACCTTC.

This rearrangement joins TRBV27 to TRBJ2-2, with 9 bases aligning to TRBD2. This CDR3 has 16 residues. Unmatched junction bases numbered 9, after V lost 6 bases and J lost 4 bases. In germline, CDR1 is MNHEY, CDR2 SMNVEV (reference sequence). The CDR3 sequence: CASRGWAGGGTGELFF. The CDR3 bases are TGTGCCAGCAGAGGATGGGCGGGAGGGGGCACCGGGGAGCTGTTTTTT.

V gene TRBV29-1 combines with J gene TRBJ2-3; D possibly corresponds to TRBD1 (5 bases). Germline V gene data show CDR1 as SQVTM and CDR2 as ANQGSEA. V gave up 4 bases and J gave up 3 bases, with 8 bases separating them. This CDR3 has 12 amino acids. The CDR3 region is CSVGQLTDTQYF. CDR3 nucleotides: TGCAGCGTTGGACAGTTAACAGATACGCAGTATTTT.

This clone was recorded at least ten times. V usage is TRBV5-6 and J usage is TRBJ1-5; 10 bases are a match to TRBD1. V lost 4 bases and J lost 2; bases outside the gene matches: 3. Germline V gives CDR1 SGHDT, CDR2 YYEEEE. CDR3 size: 15 residues. CDR3 amino acids: CASSAGTGGNQPQHF. Here the CDR3 DNA reads TGTGCCAGCAGCGCCGGGACAGGGGGCAATCAGCCCCAGCATTTT.

The rearrangement links TRBV10-3 to TRBJ2-7, with D possibly TRBD2 on 6 matching bases. This CDR3 is built from 13 residues. Between the trimmed V and J ends, which lost 10 bases and 3 bases, there was a span of 16 bases. Germline V CDR1 and CDR2: ENHRY, SYGVKD. The CDR3, as DNA: TGTGCCACCCGGGGAGGTGCAGACTACGAGCAGTACTTC. Translation gives CATRGGADYEQYF.

The chain joins TRBV9 to TRBJ2-1; D perhaps matches TRBD2 (5 bases). Trimming took off 5 bases at V and 6 bases at J, with 21 bases between the two ends. Germline V gene lookup returns CDR1 SGDLS and CDR2 YYNGEE. This CDR3 is 16 amino acids long. The CDR3 loop is CASSHPRELMGNEQFF. CDR3 DNA sequence: TGTGCCAGCAGTCACCCGAGGGAGTTGATGGGCAATGAGCAGTTCTTC.

The J gene is TRBJ2-1, the V gene TRBV5-1; the match to TRBD1 covers 10 bases. Germline lookup yields CDR1 SGHRS and CDR2 YFSETQ. Trimming at V came to 4 bases and at J to 4 bases, leaving 5 bases not matched to a gene. The CDR3 runs to 15 residues. DNA of the CDR3: TGCGCCAGCAGCACTCCGGGACAGGGGTACAATGAGCAGTTCTTC. It translates to CASSTPGQGYNEQFF.

A note on this clone: Other DNA sequences in this sample translate to the same CDR3. The J gene is TRBJ2-3, the V gene TRBV5-1; TRBD2 aligns across 12 bases. V lost 4 bases, J lost 0 bases, and 3 bases stayed unmatched. The CDR3 length is 16 residues. CDR1 is SGHRS and CDR2 is YFSETQ in the germline V gene. The CDR3 DNA reads as TGCGCCAGCAGCCCTGGGACTAGCGGGAGCACAGATACGCAGTATTTT. It encodes CASSPGTSGSTDTQYF.

The chain recombines TRBV6-4 with TRBJ2-7, with TRBD1 identical over 7 bases. Germline-derived CDR1 and CDR2 are MRHNA and SNTAGT. CDR3 size: 14 residues. The V gene end was trimmed by 5 bases and the J gene end by 1 base; junction bases not matched to a gene: 5. The CDR3 DNA reads as TGTGCCAGCAGTCGACAGGGAAGGTCCTACGAGCAGTACTTC. It translates to CASSRQGRSYEQYF.

The V and J genes are TRBV9 and TRBJ2-7, with TRBD1 identical over 10 bases. Germline-derived CDR1 and CDR2 are SGDLS and YYNGEE. CDR3 length: 16 amino acids. The J segment lost 6 bases and the V segment lost 3 bases, leaving 12 bases of the junction unmatched. Written as DNA, the CDR3 is TGTGCCAGCAGCGGGTCGACAGGGGGCTTTTTGGGCGAGCAGTACTTC. This sequence encodes CASSGSTGGFLGEQYF.

The chain links TRBV6-2 or TRBV6-3 to TRBJ2-7; 9 bases are a match to TRBD1. The V gene's germline CDR1 is MNHEY and CDR2 SVGEGT. This CDR3 contains 14 residues. Trimming removed 5 bases from V and 7 bases from J; junction bases left unmatched: 9. The CDR3 protein is CASSRTGALGEQYF. CDR3 nucleotide sequence: TGTGCCAGCAGTCGGACAGGGGCTCTTGGAGAGCAGTACTTC.

The V gene is TRBV29-1, the J gene TRBJ1-5, with D maybe TRBD1 (6 bases). In germline, CDR1 is SQVTM, CDR2 ANQGSEA. This CDR3 region has 15 residues. V gave up 4 bases and J gave up 2 bases, with 15 bases separating them. In nucleotides, the CDR3 is TGCAGCGTTGCGGTAACGGCAGGGGGCAATCAGCCCCAGCATTTT. Translated, it gives CSVAVTAGGNQPQHF.

The J gene is TRBJ1-6, the V gene TRBV15, with 7 positions matching TRBD1. CDR1 is LNHNV and CDR2 is YYDKDF in the germline V gene (reference sequence). The V gene end was trimmed by 4 bases and the J gene end by 9 bases; junction bases not matched to a gene: 9. The CDR3 totals 15 residues. CDR3 loop: CATSTRQGLASPLHF. The DNA for the CDR3 is TGTGCCACCAGCACCCGACAGGGACTGGCTTCACCCCTCCACTTT.

The chain recombines TRBV6-5 with TRBJ2-7; 9 bases are shared with TRBD1. Germline lookup yields CDR1 MNHEY and CDR2 SVGAGI. The CDR3 is made up of 14 amino acids. The V gene end was trimmed by 6 bases and the J gene end by 1 base; junction bases not matched to a gene: 4. CDR3 nucleotides: TGTGCCAGCAGCATGGGACAGGGATCCTACGAGCAGTACTTC. This encodes CASSMGQGSYEQYF.

This clone was seen more than once but under ten times. The chain uses TRBV6-5 and TRBJ1-4, with 8 positions matching TRBD1. The CDR3 length is 14 residues. Germline CDR1 reads MNHEY; CDR2 reads SVGAGI. V shed 6 bases and J 8 bases; nucleotides not matched to a gene: 8. CDR3 in DNA: TGTGCCAGCAGGGAGACAGGGGCAAACGAAAAACTGTTTTTT. Translating it yields CASRETGANEKLFF.

The rearrangement joins TRBV7-2 to TRBJ2-7; 8 bases line up with TRBD2. This CDR3 contains 14 residues. The trim removed 2 bases at V and 3 bases at J, leaving 3 bases unmatched. Germline assignment: CDR1 SGHTA and CDR2 FQGNSA. The CDR3 loop is CASSLSGRVYEQYF. In DNA, the CDR3 is TGTGCCAGCAGCTTAAGCGGGAGAGTCTACGAGCAGTACTTC.

The genes are TRBV9 and TRBJ2-3; the match to TRBD2 covers 10 bases. The CDR3 covers 15 residues. V lost 3 bases, J lost 2 bases, and 3 bases stayed unmatched. CDR1 and CDR2 (germline): SGDLS, YYNGEE. CDR3 nucleotides: TGTGCCAGCAGCGAGCGGGAGGGGGTCACAGATACGCAGTATTTT. Residues: CASSEREGVTDTQYF.

The chain is built from TRBV5-1 and TRBJ2-1; 15 nucleotides match TRBD2. The CDR3 spans 17 residues. Germline V CDR1 and CDR2: SGHRS, YFSETQ. V shed 4 bases and J 2 bases; nucleotides not matched to a gene: 4. The CDR3 DNA is TGCGCCAGCAGCACTGGACTAGCGGGAGGGACCTACAATGAGCAGTTCTTC. Translated: CASSTGLAGGTYNEQFF.

This chain uses TRBV12-3 or TRBV12-4 with TRBJ1-1; D unresolved. The ends were cut back, 3 bases at V and 4 bases at J, with 6 bases in the middle. The CDR3 is 12 amino acids. CDR3 protein: CASSFSTTEAFF. CDR3 in DNA: TGTGCCAGCAGTTTCAGTACCACTGAAGCTTTCTTT.

The CDR3 spells CASSLALAGGETQYF. CDR3 nucleotide sequence: TGCGCCAGCAGCTTGGCACTAGCGGGCGGAGAGACCCAGTACTTC. The V call is TRBV5-1, the J call TRBJ2-5; 9 positions match TRBD2. This CDR3 is built from 15 residues. V shed 0 bases, J shed 4 bases, and the junction held 4 bases outside the gene matches. CDR1 is SGHRS and CDR2 is YFSETQ in the germline V gene.

The chain carries TRBV19 and TRBJ1-1, with D possibly being TRBD1 (5 bases). The CDR3 totals 15 residues. Germline values: CDR1 LNHDA, CDR2 SQIVND (reference sequence). V lost 5 bases and J 0 bases, leaving 13 bases between the germline ends. The CDR3: CASSPPAGVNTEAFF. Written as DNA, the CDR3 is TGTGCCAGTAGTCCCCCGGCGGGGGTGAACACTGAAGCTTTCTTT.

The chain is built from TRBV6-5 and TRBJ2-5, with 8 bases aligning to TRBD1. The CDR3 runs to 13 residues. Unmatched junction bases numbered 6, after V lost 6 bases and J lost 6 bases. In germline, CDR1 is MNHEY, CDR2 SVGAGI. In nucleotides, the CDR3 is TGTGCCAGCAGACTCCAGGGGGCGAAGACCCAGTACTTC. This encodes CASRLQGAKTQYF.

V and J are TRBV11-2 and TRBJ1-2; unclear D gene. The CDR3 spans 14 residues. V was trimmed by 2 bases and J by 2 bases, leaving 9 bases between them. Germline assignment: CDR1 SGHAT and CDR2 FQNNGV. CDR3 DNA: TGTGCCAGCAGCTTATCTCCCCTCAACTATGGCTACACCTTC. Amino acids: CASSLSPLNYGYTF.

This CDR3 is CASSLVSRTGRRGYTF. CDR3 DNA: TGTGCCAGCAGCTTAGTGTCACGGACAGGGCGTCGGGGCTACACCTTC. The chain combines TRBV7-2 with TRBJ1-2; 8 positions match TRBD1. Trimming at V came to 1 base and at J to 8 bases, leaving 12 bases not matched to a gene. The CDR3 runs to 16 residues. Germline V gene sequence: CDR1 SGHTA, CDR2 FQGNSA.

The chain carries TRBV2 and TRBJ2-2; no reliable D call. The CDR3 totals 13 residues. V dropped 5 bases and J dropped 6 bases, with 10 bases sitting between them. The V gene's germline CDR1 is SNHLY and CDR2 FYNNEI. The CDR3 reads CASSTELAGELFF. The CDR3 DNA reads TGTGCCAGCAGTACCGAACTCGCCGGGGAGCTGTTTTTT.

The chain joins TRBV18 to TRBJ2-6; 10 nucleotides match TRBD1. Germline CDR1 KGHSH, CDR2 LQKENI. The junction had 7 bases not matched to a gene; V was cut back by 3 bases and J by 2 bases. This CDR3 has 18 amino acids. CDR3 loop: CASSPTGTGETGANVLTF. The CDR3 DNA sequence: TGTGCCAGCTCACCTACCGGGACAGGGGAAACTGGGGCCAACGTCCTGACTTTC.